What follows are 13 T cell receptor beta chains derived from one specimen sequenced in a study of cytomegalovirus exposure and HLA in healthy donors. This PCR relied on a set of 60 Vbeta primers and 13 Jbeta primers. Repertoires were generated with immunoSEQ multiplex PCR, while TCRdb's copy carries only in-frame clones and drops some. Of about 130,000 clones in the sample, 80% were seen once. The source material was PBMCs. These receptors originate from a man aged 25 to 40 in good health and CMV-seronegative.

With regard to this clone: Mismatch with germline at one junction end may stem from a read error. V and J are TRBV7-9 and TRBJ2-5; 8 nucleotides align to TRBD1. CDR3 length: 12 residues. From germline, CDR1 is SEHNR and CDR2 FQNEAQ (reference sequence). The CDR3: CSSSPDRGTQYF. The CDR3 DNA is TGTTCCAGCAGCCCTGACAGGGGGACCCAGTACTTC. The variable domain in full, with the rest retrieved from reference TRBV7-9 and TRBJ2-5, is DTGVSQNPRHKITKRGQNVTFRCDPISEHNRLYWYRQTLGQGPEFLTYFQNEAQLEKSRLLSDRFSAERPKGSFSTLEIQRTEQGDSAMYLCSSSPDRGTQYFGPGTRLLVL.

The chain combines TRBV5-1 with TRBJ1-1; TRBD1 aligns across 9 bases. Per the germline V gene, CDR1 is SGHRS and CDR2 is YFSETQ. V shed 4 bases and J 5 bases; nucleotides not matched to a gene: 6. This CDR3 contains 14 residues. CDR3 DNA sequence: TGCGCCAGCAGCAGGGGGGACAGGGTGACTGAAGCTTTCTTT. This encodes CASSRGDRVTEAFF. The full variable domain, with the rest looked up from reference TRBV5-1 and TRBJ1-1, is KAGVTQTPRYLIKTRGQQVTLSCSPISGHRSVSWYQQTPGQGLQFLFEYFSETQRNKGNFPGRFSGRQFSNSRSEMNVSTLELGDSALYLCASSRGDRVTEAFFGQGTRLTVV.

Only one count was recorded for this clone. V usage is TRBV28 and J usage is TRBJ2-7; the match to TRBD2 covers 7 bases. The V gene's germline CDR1 is MDHEN and CDR2 SYDVKM. The ends lost 10 bases at V and 4 bases at J; junction bases unmatched: 7. This CDR3 comprises 12 residues. The CDR3 protein is CATSGIGYEQYF. CDR3 coding DNA: TGTGCCACCAGCGGGATCGGTTACGAGCAGTACTTC.

V is TRBV19 and J is TRBJ2-6, with a tentative D call TRBD1 (6 bases). CDR1 and CDR2 (germline): LNHDA, SQIVND (reference sequence). Trimming removed 5 bases at V and 4 bases at J, with 12 bases between. CDR3 length: 15 amino acids. CDR3 residues: CASSSQGWGANVLTF. CDR3 bases: TGTGCCAGTAGTTCCCAGGGGTGGGGGGCCAACGTCCTGACTTTC.

V is TRBV6-1 and J is TRBJ2-5, with 8 bases lining up with TRBD2. The trim removed 7 bases at V and 0 bases at J, leaving 1 base unmatched. Germline V gives CDR1 MNHNS, CDR2 SASEGT. The CDR3 contains 13 residues. The CDR3 nucleotides are TGTGCCAGCACGACTAGCGACCAAGAGACCCAGTACTTC. It is translated as CASTTSDQETQYF.

V is TRBV5-5 and J is TRBJ2-2; maybe TRBD1 (7 bases). The V and J ends lost 3 bases and 4 bases respectively, with 13 bases between them. From germline, CDR1 is SGHKS and CDR2 YYEKEE (reference sequence). CDR3 length: 15 amino acids. As DNA, the CDR3 is TGTGCCAGCAGCTCCAGGGGGGAAGTCACCGGGGAGCTGTTTTTT. Its translation is CASSSRGEVTGELFF.

This chain links TRBV18 with TRBJ2-3, with 11 positions matching TRBD2. V gave up 3 bases and J gave up 4 bases; unmatched junction bases: 9. This CDR3 region has 17 residues. Per germline, CDR1 KGHSH and CDR2 LQKENI. The CDR3 bases are TGTGCCAGCTCACCGAGACTAGCGGGACCCGCGGCAGATACGCAGTATTTT. Amino acids: CASSPRLAGPAADTQYF.

The J gene is TRBJ2-2, the V gene TRBV27; 7 positions agree with TRBD2. Looked up from germline, CDR1 is MNHEY and CDR2 is SMNVEV (reference sequence). The CDR3 totals 14 residues. With V trimmed by 8 bases and J by 6 bases, 9 bases remained unmatched. The CDR3 spells CASGRAGRSGELFF. CDR3 nucleotide sequence: TGTGCCAGCGGGAGAGCGGGACGGTCCGGGGAGCTGTTTTTT.

The chain is built from TRBV7-8 and TRBJ2-7; the D gene is possibly TRBD1 (5 bases). Germline V gene sequence: CDR1 SGHVS, CDR2 FQNEAQ. The CDR3 runs to 14 residues. V gave up 1 base and J gave up 4 bases, with 11 bases separating them. The CDR3 loop is CASSLGRQGYEQYF. DNA for the CDR3: TGTGCCAGCAGCTTAGGGCGCCAGGGTTACGAGCAGTACTTC.

CDR3 loop: CAWSPGTGTYEQYF. CDR3 nucleotide sequence: TGTGCCTGGAGTCCCGGGACAGGGACCTACGAGCAGTACTTC. The genes are TRBV30 and TRBJ2-5; the match to TRBD1 covers 9 bases. With the DNA end fitting TRBJ2-7 better, the J assignment may be wrong. The CDR3 covers 14 residues. Germline V gene sequence: CDR1 GTSNPN, CDR2 SVGIG (reference sequence).

V and J are TRBV6-5 and TRBJ2-2; D is perhaps TRBD2 (6 bases). Germline assignment: CDR1 MNHEY and CDR2 SVGAGI. V was trimmed by 6 bases and J by 4 bases, leaving 9 bases between them. CDR3 length: 13 amino acids. The CDR3 coding sequence is TGTGCCAGCAGGGACTATCCCACCGGGGAGCTGTTTTTT. Translation: CASRDYPTGELFF.

This clone was recorded a few times. This chain uses TRBV4-3 with TRBJ2-7; 7 positions match TRBD1. V trimming: 2 bases; J trimming: 1 base; junction bases outside the gene matches: 8. Germline-derived CDR1 and CDR2 are LGHNA and YSLEER. This CDR3 has 16 amino acids. The CDR3: CASSQHHRGGSYEQYF. DNA of the CDR3: TGCGCCAGCAGCCAACATCACAGGGGTGGTTCCTACGAGCAGTACTTC.

The CDR3, as DNA: TGTGCCAGCAGCCGGTGGCGGGGTGATAGCGTCTTAACCTACGAGCAGTACTTC. The encoded protein is CASSRWRGDSVLTYEQYF. The chain joins TRBV7-9 to TRBJ2-7; a possible D gene is TRBD2 (6 bases). CDR3 length equals 18 residues. V gave up 5 bases and J gave up 2 bases, with 25 bases separating them. Germline CDR1 reads SEHNR; CDR2 reads FQNEAQ (reference sequence).